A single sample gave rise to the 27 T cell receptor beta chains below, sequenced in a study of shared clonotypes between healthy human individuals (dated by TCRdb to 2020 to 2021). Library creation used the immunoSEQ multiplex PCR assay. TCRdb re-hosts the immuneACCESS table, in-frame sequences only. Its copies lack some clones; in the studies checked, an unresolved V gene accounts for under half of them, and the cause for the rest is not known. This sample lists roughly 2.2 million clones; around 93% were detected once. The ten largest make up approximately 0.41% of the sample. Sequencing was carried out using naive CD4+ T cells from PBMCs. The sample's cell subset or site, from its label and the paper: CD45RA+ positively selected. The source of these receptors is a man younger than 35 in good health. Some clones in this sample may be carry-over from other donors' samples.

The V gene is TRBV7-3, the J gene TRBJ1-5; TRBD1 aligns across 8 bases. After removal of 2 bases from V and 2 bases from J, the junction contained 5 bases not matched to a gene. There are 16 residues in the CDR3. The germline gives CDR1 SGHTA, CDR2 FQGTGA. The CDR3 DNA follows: TGTGCCAGCAGCTTAGGACAGGGCTTGGGCAATCAGCCCCAGCATTTT. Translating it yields CASSLGQGLGNQPQHF.

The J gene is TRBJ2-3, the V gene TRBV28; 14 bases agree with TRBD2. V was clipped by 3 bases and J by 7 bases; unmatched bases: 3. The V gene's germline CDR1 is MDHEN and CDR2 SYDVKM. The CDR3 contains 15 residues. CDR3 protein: CASSFRTSGRNTQYF. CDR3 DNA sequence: TGTGCCAGCAGTTTTAGGACTAGCGGGAGGAATACGCAGTATTTT.

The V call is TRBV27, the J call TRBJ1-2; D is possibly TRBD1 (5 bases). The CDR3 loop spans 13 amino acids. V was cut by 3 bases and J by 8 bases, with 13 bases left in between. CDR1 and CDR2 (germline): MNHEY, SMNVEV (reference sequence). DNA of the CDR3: TGTGCCAGCAGTTTTCGGGGAGGGGAGGGCTACACCTTC. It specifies CASSFRGGEGYTF.

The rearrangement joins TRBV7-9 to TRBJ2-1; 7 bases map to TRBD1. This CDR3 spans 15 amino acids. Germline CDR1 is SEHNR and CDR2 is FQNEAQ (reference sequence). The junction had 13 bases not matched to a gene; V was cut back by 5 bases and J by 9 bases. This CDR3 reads CASSPSLTGWIEQFF. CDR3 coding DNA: TGTGCCAGCAGCCCGTCCCTGACAGGGTGGATTGAGCAGTTCTTC.

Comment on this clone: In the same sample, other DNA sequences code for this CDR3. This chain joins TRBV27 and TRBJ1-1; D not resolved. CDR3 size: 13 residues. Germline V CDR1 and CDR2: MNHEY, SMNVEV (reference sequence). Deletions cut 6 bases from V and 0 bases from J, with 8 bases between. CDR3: CASSYRVNTEAFF. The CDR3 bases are TGTGCCAGCAGCTATCGAGTGAACACTGAAGCTTTCTTT.

The CDR3 nucleotides read TGCGCCAGCAGCCAAGTCGTCTTGGTCGTGTTCGGGGAGCTGTTTTTT. Protein product: CASSQVVLVVFGELFF. The V gene is TRBV4-3, the J gene TRBJ2-2; D not resolved. CDR1 and CDR2 (germline): LGHNA, YSLEER. V gave up 1 base and J gave up 7 bases, with 16 bases separating them. The CDR3 covers 16 residues.

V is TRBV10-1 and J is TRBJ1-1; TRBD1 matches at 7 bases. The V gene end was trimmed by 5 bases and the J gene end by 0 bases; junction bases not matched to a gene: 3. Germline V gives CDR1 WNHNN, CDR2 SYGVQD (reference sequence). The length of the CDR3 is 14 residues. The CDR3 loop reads CASSTDRLNTEAFF. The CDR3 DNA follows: TGCGCCAGCAGTACGGACAGGTTGAACACTGAAGCTTTCTTT.

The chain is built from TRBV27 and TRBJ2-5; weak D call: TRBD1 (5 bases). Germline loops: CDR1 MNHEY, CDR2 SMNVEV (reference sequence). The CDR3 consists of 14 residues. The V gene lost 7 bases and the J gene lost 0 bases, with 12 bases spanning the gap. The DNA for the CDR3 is TGTGCCAGCACCAAAAAGGGGAACCAAGAGACCCAGTACTTC. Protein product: CASTKKGNQETQYF.

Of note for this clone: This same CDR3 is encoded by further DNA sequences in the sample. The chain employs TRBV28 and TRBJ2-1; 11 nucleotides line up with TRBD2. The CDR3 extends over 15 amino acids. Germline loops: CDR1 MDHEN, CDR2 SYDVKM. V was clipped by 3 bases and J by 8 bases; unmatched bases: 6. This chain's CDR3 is CASSLVAGGQDEQFF. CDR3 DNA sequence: TGTGCCAGCAGTTTGGTAGCGGGAGGGCAAGATGAGCAGTTCTTC. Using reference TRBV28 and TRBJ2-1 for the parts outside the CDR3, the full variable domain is DVKVTQSSRYLVKRTGEKVFLECVQDMDHENMFWYRQDPGLGLRLIYFSYDVKMKEKGDIPEGYSVSREKKERFSLILESASTNQTSMYLCASSLVAGGQDEQFFGPGTRLTVL.

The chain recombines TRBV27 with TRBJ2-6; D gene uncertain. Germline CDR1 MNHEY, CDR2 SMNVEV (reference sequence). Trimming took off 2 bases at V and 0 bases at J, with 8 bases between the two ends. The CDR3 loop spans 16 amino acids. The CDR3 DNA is TGTGCCAGCAGTTTAGGGCGTCTCTCTGGGGCCAACGTCCTGACTTTC. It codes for CASSLGRLSGANVLTF.

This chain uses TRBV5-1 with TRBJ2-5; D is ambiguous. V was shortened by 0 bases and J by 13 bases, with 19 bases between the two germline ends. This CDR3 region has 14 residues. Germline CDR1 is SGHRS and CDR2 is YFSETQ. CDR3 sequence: CASSLGQALDPLYF. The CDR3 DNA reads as TGCGCCAGCAGCTTGGGGCAGGCACTCGACCCCTTGTACTTC.

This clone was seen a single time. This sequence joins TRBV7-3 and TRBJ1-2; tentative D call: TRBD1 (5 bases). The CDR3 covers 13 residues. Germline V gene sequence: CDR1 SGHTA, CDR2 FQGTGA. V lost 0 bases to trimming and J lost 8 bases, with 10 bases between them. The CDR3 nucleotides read TGTGCCAGCAGCTTAACGGGCAGGGACGGCTACACCTTC. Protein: CASSLTGRDGYTF.

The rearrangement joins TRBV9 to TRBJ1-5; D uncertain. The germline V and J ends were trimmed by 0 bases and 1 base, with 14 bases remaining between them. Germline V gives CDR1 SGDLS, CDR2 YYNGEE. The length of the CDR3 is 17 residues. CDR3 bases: TGTGCCAGCAGCGTAGAACGCAGACCAAAAAGCAATCAGCCCCAGCATTTT. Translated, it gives CASSVERRPKSNQPQHF.

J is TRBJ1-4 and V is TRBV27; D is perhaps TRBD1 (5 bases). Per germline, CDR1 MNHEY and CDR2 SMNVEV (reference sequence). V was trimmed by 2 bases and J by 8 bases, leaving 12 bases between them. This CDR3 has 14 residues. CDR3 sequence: CASSLVGVGEKLFF. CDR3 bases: TGTGCCAGCAGTTTAGTAGGGGTGGGAGAAAAACTGTTTTTT.

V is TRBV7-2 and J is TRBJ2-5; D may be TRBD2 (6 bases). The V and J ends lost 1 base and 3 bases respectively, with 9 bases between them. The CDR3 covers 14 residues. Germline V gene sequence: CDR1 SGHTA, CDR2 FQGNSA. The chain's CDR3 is CASSLEIAEETQYF. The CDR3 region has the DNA TGTGCCAGCAGCTTAGAGATAGCGGAAGAGACCCAGTACTTC.

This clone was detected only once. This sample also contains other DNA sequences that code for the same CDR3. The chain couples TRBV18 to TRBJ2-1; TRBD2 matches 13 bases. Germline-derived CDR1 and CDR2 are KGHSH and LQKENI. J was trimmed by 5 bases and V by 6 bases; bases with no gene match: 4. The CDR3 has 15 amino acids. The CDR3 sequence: CASSPGLAGDNEQFF. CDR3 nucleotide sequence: TGTGCCAGCTCGCCCGGACTAGCGGGGGACAATGAGCAGTTCTTC.

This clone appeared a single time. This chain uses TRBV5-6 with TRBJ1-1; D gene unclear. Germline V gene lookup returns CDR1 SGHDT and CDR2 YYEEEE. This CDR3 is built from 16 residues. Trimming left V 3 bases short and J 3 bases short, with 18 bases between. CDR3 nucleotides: TGTGCCAGCAGCTACCGACCTGCGGGCGCCTACACTGAAGCTTTCTTT. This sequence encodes CASSYRPAGAYTEAFF. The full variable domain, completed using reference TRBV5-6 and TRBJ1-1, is DAGVTQSPTHLIKTRGQQVTLRCSPKSGHDTVSWYQQALGQGPQFIFQYYEEEERQRGNFPDRFSGHQFPNYSSELNVNALLLGDSALYLCASSYRPAGAYTEAFFGQGTRLTVV.

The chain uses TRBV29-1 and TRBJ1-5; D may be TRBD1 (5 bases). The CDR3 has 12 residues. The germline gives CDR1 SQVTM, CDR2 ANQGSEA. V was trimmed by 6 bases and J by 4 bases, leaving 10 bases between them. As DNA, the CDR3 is TGCAGCGTATCGGGGGTTAATCAGCCCCAGCATTTT. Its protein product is CSVSGVNQPQHF.

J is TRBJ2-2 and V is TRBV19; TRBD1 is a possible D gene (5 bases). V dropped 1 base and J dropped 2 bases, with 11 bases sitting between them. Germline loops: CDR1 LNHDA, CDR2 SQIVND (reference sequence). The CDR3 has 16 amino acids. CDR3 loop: CASSIAGWLNTGELFF. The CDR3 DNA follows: TGTGCCAGTAGTATAGCAGGGTGGTTAAACACCGGGGAGCTGTTTTTT. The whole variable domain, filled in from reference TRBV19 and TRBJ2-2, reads DGGITQSPKYLFRKEGQNVTLSCEQNLNHDAMYWYRQDPGQGLRLIYYSQIVNDFQKGDIAEGYSVSREKKESFPLTVTSAQKNPTAFYLCASSIAGWLNTGELFFGEGSRLTVL.

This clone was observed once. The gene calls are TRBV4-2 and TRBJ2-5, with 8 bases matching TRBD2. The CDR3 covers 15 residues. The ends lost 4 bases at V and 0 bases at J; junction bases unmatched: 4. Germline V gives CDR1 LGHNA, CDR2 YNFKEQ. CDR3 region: CASSPTSGHQETQYF. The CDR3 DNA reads TGTGCCAGCAGCCCAACTAGCGGTCACCAAGAGACCCAGTACTTC.

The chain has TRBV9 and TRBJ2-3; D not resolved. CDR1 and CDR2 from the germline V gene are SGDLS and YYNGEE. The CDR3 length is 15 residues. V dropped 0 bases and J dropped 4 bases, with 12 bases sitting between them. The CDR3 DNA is TGTGCCAGCAGCGTAGCGAGCGCCTCCCCAGATACGCAGTATTTT. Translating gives CASSVASASPDTQYF.

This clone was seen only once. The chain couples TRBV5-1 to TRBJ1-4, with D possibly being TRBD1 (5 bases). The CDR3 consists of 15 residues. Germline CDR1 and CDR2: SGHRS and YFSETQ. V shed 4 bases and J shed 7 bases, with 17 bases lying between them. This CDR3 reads CASSPGARVGEKLFF. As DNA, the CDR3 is TGCGCCAGCAGCCCTGGTGCCAGGGTCGGTGAAAAACTGTTTTTT. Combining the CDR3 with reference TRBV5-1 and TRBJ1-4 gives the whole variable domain KAGVTQTPRYLIKTRGQQVTLSCSPISGHRSVSWYQQTPGQGLQFLFEYFSETQRNKGNFPGRFSGRQFSNSRSEMNVSTLELGDSALYLCASSPGARVGEKLFFGSGTQLSVL.

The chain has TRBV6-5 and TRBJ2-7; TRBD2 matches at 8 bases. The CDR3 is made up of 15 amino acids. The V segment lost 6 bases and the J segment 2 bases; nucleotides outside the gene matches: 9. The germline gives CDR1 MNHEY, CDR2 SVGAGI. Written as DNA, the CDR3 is TGTGCCAGCAGACCTTTAGCGGGAAGGGCCTACGAGCAGTACTTC. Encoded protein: CASRPLAGRAYEQYF.

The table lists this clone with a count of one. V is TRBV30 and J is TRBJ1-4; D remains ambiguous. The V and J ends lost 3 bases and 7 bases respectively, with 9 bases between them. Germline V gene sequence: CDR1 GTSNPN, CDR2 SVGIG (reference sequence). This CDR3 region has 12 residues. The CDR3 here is CAWRNPGEKLFF. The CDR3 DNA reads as TGTGCCTGGAGGAACCCGGGTGAAAAACTGTTTTTT.

The CDR3 DNA follows: TGTGCCAGCAGCCTCCTAGCGGGAGGTATCGATGAGCAGTTCTTC. It translates to CASSLLAGGIDEQFF. V gene TRBV7-3 combines with J gene TRBJ2-1; 11 bases align to TRBD2. Unmatched junction bases numbered 8, after V lost 5 bases and J lost 8 bases. The CDR3 loop spans 15 amino acids. Germline V gives CDR1 SGHTA, CDR2 FQGTGA.

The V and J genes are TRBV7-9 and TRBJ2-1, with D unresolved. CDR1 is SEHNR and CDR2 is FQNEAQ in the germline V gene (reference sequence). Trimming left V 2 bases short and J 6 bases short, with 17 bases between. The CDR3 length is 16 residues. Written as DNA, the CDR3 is TGTGCCAGCAGCTTATATGTGCTGATACCGAGCAATGAGCAGTTCTTC. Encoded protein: CASSLYVLIPSNEQFF.

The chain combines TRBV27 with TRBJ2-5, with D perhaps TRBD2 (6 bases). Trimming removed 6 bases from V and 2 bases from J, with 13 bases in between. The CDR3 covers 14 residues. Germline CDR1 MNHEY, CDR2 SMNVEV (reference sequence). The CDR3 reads CASSPWREQETQYF. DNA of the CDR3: TGTGCCAGCAGCCCGTGGCGGGAACAAGAGACCCAGTACTTC.